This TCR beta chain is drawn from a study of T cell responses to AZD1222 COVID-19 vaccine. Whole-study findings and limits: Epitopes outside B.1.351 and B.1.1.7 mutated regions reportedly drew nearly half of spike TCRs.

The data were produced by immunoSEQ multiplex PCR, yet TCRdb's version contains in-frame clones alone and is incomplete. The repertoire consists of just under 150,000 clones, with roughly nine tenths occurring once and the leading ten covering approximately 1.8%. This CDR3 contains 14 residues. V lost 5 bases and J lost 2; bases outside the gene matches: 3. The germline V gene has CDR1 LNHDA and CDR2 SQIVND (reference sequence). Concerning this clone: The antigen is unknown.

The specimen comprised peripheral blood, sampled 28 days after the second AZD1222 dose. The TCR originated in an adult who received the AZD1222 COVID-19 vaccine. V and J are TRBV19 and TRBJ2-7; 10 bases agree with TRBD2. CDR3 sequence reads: CASSSSGGTYEQYF. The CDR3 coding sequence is TGTGCCAGTAGTTCTAGCGGGGGTACCTACGAGCAGTACTTC. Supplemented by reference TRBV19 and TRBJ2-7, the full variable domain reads DGGITQSPKYLFRKEGQNVTLSCEQNLNHDAMYWYRQDPGQGLRLIYYSQIVNDFQKGDIAEGYSVSREKKESFPLTVTSAQKNPTAFYLCASSSSGGTYEQYFGPGTRLTVT.